This T cell receptor (beta chain) was sequenced in a study of blood T cell repertoires in COVID-19. Study at large: Acute and convalescent COVID-19 samples came from the United States, Italy and Spain. T cells, B-cell-depleted T cells, or PBMCs provided the cDNA or gDNA that served as material.

Study processing details: How many nucleated cells were present was estimated from reference gene primer amplification. Using immunoSEQ multiplex PCR, the repertoire was profiled, and TCRdb retains in-frame clones only, with some absent. The D gene and trimming were derived from the DNA, and the V and J assignments and clone size from that table. The sample has about 69,000 clones, 70% to 90% seen once. Trimming took 0 bases from V and 4 from J, leaving 12 bases between them. There are 15 residues in the CDR3. Per the germline V gene, CDR1 is KGHSH and CDR2 is LQKENI. This chain links TRBV18 with TRBJ1-2, with a tentative D call TRBD1 (5 bases). Sequencing input: peripheral blood. The receptor comes from a man aged 30 to 39 with acute or convalescent COVID-19. CDR3: CASSPPRTGFYGYTF. Here the CDR3 DNA reads TGTGCCAGCTCACCACCACGAACAGGCTTCTATGGCTACACCTTC.